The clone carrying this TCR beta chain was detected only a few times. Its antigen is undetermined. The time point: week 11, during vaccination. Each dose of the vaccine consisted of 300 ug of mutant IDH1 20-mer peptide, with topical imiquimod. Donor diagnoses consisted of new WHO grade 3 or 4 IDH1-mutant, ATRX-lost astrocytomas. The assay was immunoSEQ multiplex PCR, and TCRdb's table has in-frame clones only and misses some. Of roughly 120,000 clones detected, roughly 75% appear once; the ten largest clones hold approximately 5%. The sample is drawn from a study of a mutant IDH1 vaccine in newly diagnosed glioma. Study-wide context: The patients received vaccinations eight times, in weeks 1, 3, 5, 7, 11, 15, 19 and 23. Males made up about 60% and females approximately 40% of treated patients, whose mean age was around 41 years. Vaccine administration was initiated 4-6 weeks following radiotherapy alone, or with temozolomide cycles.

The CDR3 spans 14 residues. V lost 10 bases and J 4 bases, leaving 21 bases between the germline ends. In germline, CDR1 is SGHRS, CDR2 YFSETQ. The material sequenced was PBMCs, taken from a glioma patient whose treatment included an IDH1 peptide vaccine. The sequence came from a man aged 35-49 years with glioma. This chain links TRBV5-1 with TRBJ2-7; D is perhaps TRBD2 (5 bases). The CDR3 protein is CAAGPQPGGYEQYF. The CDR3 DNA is TGCGCCGCAGGCCCCCAGCCAGGAGGTTACGAGCAGTACTTC. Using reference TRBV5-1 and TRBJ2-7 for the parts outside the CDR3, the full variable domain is KAGVTQTPRYLIKTRGQQVTLSCSPISGHRSVSWYQQTPGQGLQFLFEYFSETQRNKGNFPGRFSGRQFSNSRSEMNVSTLELGDSALYLCAAGPQPGGYEQYFGPGTRLTVT.